This TCR beta chain was found in a study of shared clonotypes between healthy human individuals. The J segment lost 3 bases and the V segment lost 1 base, leaving 1 base of the junction unmatched. The CDR3 consists of 16 residues. The V gene's germline CDR1 is ENHRY and CDR2 SYGVKD. The assay was run at deep level. Profiling relied on immunoSEQ multiplex PCR, and the TCRdb table lists in-frame clones only, not all of them. The sample lists millions of clones, roughly 93% occurring once. The TCR comes from a man between 18 and 35 years old in good health. Some clones in this sample may be carry-over from other donors' samples. The sample comprised naive CD4+ T cells from PBMCs. Subset specified: CD45RA+ positively selected. The chain joins TRBV10-3 to TRBJ2-6; TRBD1 aligns across 9 bases. This CDR3 reads CAISEWTGVGANVLTF. In DNA, the CDR3 is TGTGCCATCAGTGAGTGGACAGGGGTTGGGGCCAACGTCCTGACTTTC.